This T cell receptor beta chain was recovered during a study of CD8 T cells in ankylosing spondylitis. Study-wide results and limits: Matched ankylosing spondylitis synovial fluid reportedly contained a significantly enriched population of disease-linked clones. There were earlier reports of some motif variants in reactive arthritis synovial fluid and blood.

The authors made TCR beta libraries by quantitative 5'-RACE with molecular barcodes. In TCRdb, the 5' RACE reads were re-called with MiXCR into one record per CDR3 protein. The table shows some 130,000 distinct CDR3 sequences, with around 6.6% occurring only once. This clonotype was observed many times. Antigen specificity is unknown. V dropped 4 bases and J dropped 3; count of bases not matched to a gene: 2. The CDR3 runs to 14 residues. The sequence was obtained from a female donor with ankylosing spondylitis or in good health (not recorded which). The specimen sequenced was blood, either unsorted or a sorted T cell fraction (not recorded which). V gene TRBV12-3 or TRBV12-4 combines with J gene TRBJ2-7, with TRBD2 matching 11 bases. DNA of the CDR3: TGTGCCAGCAGTTATGGGACTAGCGGCTACGAGCAGTACTTC. Residues: CASSYGTSGYEQYF.